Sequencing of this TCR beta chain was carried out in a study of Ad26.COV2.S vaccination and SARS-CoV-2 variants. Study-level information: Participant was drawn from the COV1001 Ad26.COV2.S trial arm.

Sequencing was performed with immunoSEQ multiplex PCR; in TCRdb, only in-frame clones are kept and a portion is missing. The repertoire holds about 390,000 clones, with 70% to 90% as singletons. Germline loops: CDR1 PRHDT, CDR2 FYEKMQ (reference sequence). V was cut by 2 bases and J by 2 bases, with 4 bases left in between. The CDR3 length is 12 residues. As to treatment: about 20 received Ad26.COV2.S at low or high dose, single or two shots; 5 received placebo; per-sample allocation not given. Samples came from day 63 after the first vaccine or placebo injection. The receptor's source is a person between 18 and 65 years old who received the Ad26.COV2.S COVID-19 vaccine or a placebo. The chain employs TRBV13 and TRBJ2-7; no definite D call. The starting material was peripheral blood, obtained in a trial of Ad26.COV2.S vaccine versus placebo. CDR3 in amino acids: CASSLRTYEQYF. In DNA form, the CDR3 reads TGTGCCAGCAGCTTAAGAACCTACGAGCAGTACTTC.